These 10 T cell receptor beta chains share one sample of origin, sequenced in a study of Ad26.COV2.S vaccination and SARS-CoV-2 variants. Here immunoSEQ multiplex PCR was the method, and the copy in TCRdb shows in-frame clones only, minus some. The sample shows some 190,000 clones, roughly 89% of them seen only once. Specimen: peripheral blood, collected after recovery from COVID-19. Receptors originate from a human donor who had recovered from COVID-19.

The chain couples TRBV6-5 to TRBJ2-3; no reliable D call. Germline values: CDR1 MNHEY, CDR2 SVGAGI. This CDR3 is built from 16 residues. Trimming removed 0 bases from V and 0 bases from J, with 10 bases in between. CDR3 nucleotides: TGTGCCAGCAGTTACTCGAGAAGACCTAGCACAGATACGCAGTATTTT. This gives the protein CASSYSRRPSTDTQYF.

J is TRBJ2-7 and V is TRBV9; 10 bases map to TRBD2. V dropped 1 base and J dropped 5; count of bases not matched to a gene: 6. The CDR3 extends over 15 amino acids. Germline values: CDR1 SGDLS, CDR2 YYNGEE. The CDR3 loop is CASSVSIAGGHEQYF. Written as DNA, the CDR3 is TGTGCCAGCAGCGTATCCATAGCGGGGGGACACGAGCAGTACTTC.

The chain couples TRBV19 to TRBJ2-7; D is ambiguous. Germline assignment: CDR1 LNHDA and CDR2 SQIVND (reference sequence). Trimming took off 10 bases at V and 5 bases at J, with 12 bases between the two ends. The CDR3 length is 11 residues. The DNA of the CDR3 is TGTGCCACCGCAATCTTGGACGAGCAGTACTTC. Encoded protein: CATAILDEQYF.

The CDR3 is CASSAPSGEATEAFF. The CDR3 nucleotides read TGTGCCAGCAGTGCCCCGTCAGGGGAAGCCACTGAAGCTTTCTTT. The J gene is TRBJ1-1, the V gene TRBV2; D might be TRBD1 (6 bases). CDR1 and CDR2 (germline): SNHLY, FYNNEI. This CDR3 spans 15 amino acids. Deletions cut 4 bases from V and 4 bases from J, with 16 bases between.

This clone was seen more than once but under ten times. The chain is built from TRBV5-6 and TRBJ2-5; 10 bases agree with TRBD1. Germline trimming cut 4 bases from V and 0 bases from J; bases unmatched to any gene: 3. This CDR3 is built from 15 residues. Germline V lookup: CDR1 SGHDT, CDR2 YYEEEE. This CDR3 reads CASSKDRGYQETQYF. The CDR3, as DNA: TGTGCCAGCAGCAAGGACAGGGGGTACCAAGAGACCCAGTACTTC.

This chain connects TRBV18 to TRBJ2-2; maybe TRBD1 (5 bases). Trimming removed 3 bases from V and 1 base from J, with 9 bases in between. Germline V gene sequence: CDR1 KGHSH, CDR2 LQKENI. The CDR3 totals 15 residues. The CDR3 loop is CASSPDMKNTGELFF. DNA for the CDR3: TGTGCCAGCTCACCGGACATGAAGAACACCGGGGAGCTGTTTTTT.

V gene TRBV5-4 combines with J gene TRBJ1-2; D gene ambiguous. The CDR3 has 14 residues. Germline V lookup: CDR1 SGHNT, CDR2 YYREEE (reference sequence). V lost 4 bases and J lost 1, with 11 bases in between. The CDR3 coding sequence is TGTGCCAGCAGCGTACCGGGAGGTAACTATGGCTACACCTTC. This gives the protein CASSVPGGNYGYTF.

V and J are TRBV9 and TRBJ1-2; D might be TRBD1 (5 bases). Trimming pared 0 bases from V and 2 bases from J, leaving 14 bases between. This CDR3 has 16 residues. Per germline, CDR1 SGDLS and CDR2 YYNGEE. For the CDR3, the DNA is TGTGCCAGCAGCGTAGAAAGGGCTGGGACCAACTATGGCTACACCTTC. Translation gives CASSVERAGTNYGYTF.

This clone occurred a few times. V usage is TRBV10-2 and J usage is TRBJ1-2; D may be TRBD1 (5 bases). Germline assignment: CDR1 WSHSY and CDR2 SAAADI. The CDR3 contains 12 residues. Trimming shortened V by 6 bases and J by 3 bases, and 8 bases separated the two germline ends. This CDR3 is CASRRDDYGYTF. The CDR3 bases are TGCGCCAGCAGAAGGGACGACTATGGCTACACCTTC.

This clone has just one count. The chain uses TRBV9 and TRBJ1-5; 7 bases fit TRBD1. CDR3 length: 12 amino acids. V lost 4 bases and J lost 13; bases outside the gene matches: 8. CDR1 is SGDLS and CDR2 is YYNGEE in the germline V gene. CDR3 in DNA: TGTGCCAGCAGCTCCCGGGACAGTCCTCAGCATTTT. The encoded protein is CASSSRDSPQHF.